A single sample is the source of the 13 T cell receptor beta chains below, sequenced in a study of technical replicates of blood from several donors. Clones were read by immunoSEQ multiplex PCR, and TCRdb kept only the in-frame ones, dropping some. The sample includes nearly 70,000 clones, 85% to 95% of them seen just once. Sequenced input: T cells isolated from PBMCs. These TCRs come from a human donor in good health.

This clone was observed once. This chain joins TRBV5-1 and TRBJ2-2; 9 bases map to TRBD2. With 3 bases clipped from V and 7 bases from J, the junction kept 10 bases outside the gene matches. Germline V gene lookup returns CDR1 SGHRS and CDR2 YFSETQ. CDR3 length: 16 residues. CDR3 amino acids: CASSSDGTSKYGELFF. The CDR3 DNA is TGCGCCAGCAGCTCGGACGGGACTAGCAAGTACGGGGAGCTGTTTTTT.

J is TRBJ2-7 and V is TRBV28; 9 bases fit TRBD2. This CDR3 is built from 15 residues. The V and J ends lost 3 bases and 0 bases, in that order; junction bases with no gene match: 3. From germline, CDR1 is MDHEN and CDR2 SYDVKM. CDR3 amino acids: CASSFLAGVSYEQYF. The CDR3 bases are TGTGCCAGCAGTTTCTTAGCGGGGGTCTCCTACGAGCAGTACTTC.

J is TRBJ2-7 and V is TRBV27; D not resolved. V lost 3 bases and J lost 3, with 9 bases in between. In germline, CDR1 is MNHEY, CDR2 SMNVEV (reference sequence). This CDR3 region has 13 residues. CDR3 protein: CASSLVNSYEQYF. The CDR3 region has the DNA TGTGCCAGCAGTTTGGTGAACAGCTACGAGCAGTACTTC.

The gene calls are TRBV10-3 and TRBJ1-5; 8 bases are shared with TRBD1. The germline V gene has CDR1 ENHRY and CDR2 SYGVKD. The CDR3 has 17 amino acids. After removal of 3 bases from V and 1 base from J, the junction contained 8 bases not matched to a gene. The CDR3 spells CAISDKMDRDSNQPQHF. DNA of the CDR3: TGTGCCATCAGTGACAAGATGGACAGGGACAGCAATCAGCCCCAGCATTTT.

V usage is TRBV7-3 and J usage is TRBJ1-5; a possible D gene is TRBD1 (5 bases). Trimming cost V 1 base and J 6 bases, with 7 bases left between them. This CDR3 is built from 13 residues. CDR1 is SGHTA and CDR2 is FQGTGA in the germline V gene. This CDR3 is CASSLRGPQPQHF. Here the CDR3 DNA reads TGTGCCAGCAGCTTAAGGGGCCCTCAGCCCCAGCATTTT. The variable domain in full, with the rest retrieved from reference TRBV7-3 and TRBJ1-5, is GAGVSQTPSNKVTEKGKYVELRCDPISGHTALYWYRQSLGQGPEFLIYFQGTGAADDSGLPNDRFFAVRPEGSVSTLKIQRTERGDSAVYLCASSLRGPQPQHFGDGTRLSIL.

The V call is TRBV5-8, the J call TRBJ2-5; 9 bases agree with TRBD1. Trimming at V came to 6 bases and at J to 5 bases, leaving 5 bases not matched to a gene. CDR1 and CDR2 from the germline V gene are SGHTS and YDEGEE. The CDR3 spans 13 residues. The CDR3 spells CASIFDRGETQYF. DNA for the CDR3: TGTGCCAGCATATTCGACAGGGGGGAGACCCAGTACTTC. The variable domain in full, completed from reference TRBV5-8 and TRBJ2-5, reads EAGVTQSPTHLIKTRGQQATLRCSPISGHTSVYWYQQALGLGLQFLLWYDEGEERNRGNFPPRFSGRQFPNYSSELNVNALELEDSALYLCASIFDRGETQYFGPGTRLLVL.

The chain employs TRBV29-1 and TRBJ2-7, with D possibly matching TRBD2 (5 bases). CDR1 is SQVTM, CDR2 ANQGSEA, per germline. This CDR3 contains 14 residues. Trimming removed 7 bases from V and 0 bases from J, with 16 bases in between. The CDR3 sequence is CSGYLGVFSYEQYF. CDR3 sequence (DNA): TGCAGCGGTTATCTCGGGGTATTCTCCTACGAGCAGTACTTC.

This sequence joins TRBV29-1 and TRBJ2-1; D gene ambiguous. Germline assignment: CDR1 SQVTM and CDR2 ANQGSEA. Trimming shortened V by 2 bases and J by 6 bases, and 8 bases separated the two germline ends. This CDR3 comprises 12 residues. CDR3 sequence: CSVESLFNEQFF. CDR3 nucleotide sequence: TGCAGCGTTGAATCCCTTTTCAATGAGCAGTTCTTC.

The chain employs TRBV19 and TRBJ1-1, with 9 bases identical to TRBD1. The CDR3 is made up of 18 amino acids. Germline V gene sequence: CDR1 LNHDA, CDR2 SQIVND (reference sequence). V was clipped by 3 bases and J by 2 bases; unmatched bases: 13. CDR3: CASSMRIPGQGYNTEAFF. The CDR3 DNA is TGTGCCAGTAGTATGAGGATTCCGGGACAGGGATATAACACTGAAGCTTTCTTT.

A single count supports this clone. The chain has TRBV5-1 and TRBJ2-7; TRBD2 agrees at 13 bases. Germline CDR1 and CDR2: SGHRS and YFSETQ. The CDR3 is 16 amino acids. The trim removed 4 bases at V and 7 bases at J, leaving 11 bases unmatched. In DNA, the CDR3 is TGCGCCAGCAGCCCGTCCCTACTAGCGGGAGGGGAAGAGCAGTACTTC. It translates to CASSPSLLAGGEEQYF.

V and J are TRBV6-5 and TRBJ2-1; D is perhaps TRBD2 (6 bases). The CDR3 is 14 amino acids. V was cut by 5 bases and J by 6 bases, with 14 bases left in between. CDR1 is MNHEY, CDR2 SVGAGI, per germline. The CDR3: CASSGRRGSNEQFF. The CDR3 bases are TGTGCCAGCAGTGGCCGACGGGGGTCCAATGAGCAGTTCTTC.

The rearrangement joins TRBV5-5 to TRBJ2-3; D is uncertain. This CDR3 region has 15 residues. Looked up from germline, CDR1 is SGHKS and CDR2 is YYEKEE (reference sequence). The V end lost 1 base, the J end lost 2 bases, and 11 bases lay between the germline ends. CDR3 bases: TGTGCCAGCAGCTTGAAGCCGATCACCACAGATACGCAGTATTTT. Amino acids: CASSLKPITTDTQYF.

This rearrangement joins TRBV11-2 to TRBJ1-4; no clear D gene. The CDR3 totals 16 residues. Between the trimmed V and J ends, which lost 6 bases and 0 bases, there was a span of 14 bases. In germline, CDR1 is SGHAT, CDR2 FQNNGV. The CDR3 here is CASRYRRDATNEKLFF. CDR3 coding DNA: TGTGCCAGCAGATACAGACGGGATGCAACTAATGAAAAACTGTTTTTT.